Included here is one TCR beta chain sequence, with context. This sample is drawn from a study of blood T cell repertoires in COVID-19. Looking at the study overall: The United States, Italy and Spain provided the acute and convalescent COVID-19 samples.

Clinical history as reported by participants underpinned cohort assignment. V lost 4 bases, J lost 0 bases, and 3 bases stayed unmatched. The CDR3 loop spans 14 amino acids. Per the germline V gene, CDR1 is MNHEY and CDR2 is SVGAGI. Per the original data handling: From reference gene primer amplification, estimates of nucleated cell counts were derived. The protocol was immunoSEQ multiplex PCR, while the TCRdb copy is restricted to in-frame clones and leaves out a portion. V and J calls plus clone size are reproduced from that table; the DNA served to infer D and trimming. The sample lists about 200,000 clones; around 88% were seen once.

The receptor's source is a middle-aged man with acute COVID-19. The V and J genes are TRBV6-5 and TRBJ2-7; TRBD2 matches at 7 bases. Sequencing was performed on PBMCs or T cells enriched from blood (not recorded which). The CDR3 loop reads CASSSPSGSYEQYF. As DNA, the CDR3 is TGTGCCAGCAGTTCCCCTAGCGGCTCCTACGAGCAGTACTTC.